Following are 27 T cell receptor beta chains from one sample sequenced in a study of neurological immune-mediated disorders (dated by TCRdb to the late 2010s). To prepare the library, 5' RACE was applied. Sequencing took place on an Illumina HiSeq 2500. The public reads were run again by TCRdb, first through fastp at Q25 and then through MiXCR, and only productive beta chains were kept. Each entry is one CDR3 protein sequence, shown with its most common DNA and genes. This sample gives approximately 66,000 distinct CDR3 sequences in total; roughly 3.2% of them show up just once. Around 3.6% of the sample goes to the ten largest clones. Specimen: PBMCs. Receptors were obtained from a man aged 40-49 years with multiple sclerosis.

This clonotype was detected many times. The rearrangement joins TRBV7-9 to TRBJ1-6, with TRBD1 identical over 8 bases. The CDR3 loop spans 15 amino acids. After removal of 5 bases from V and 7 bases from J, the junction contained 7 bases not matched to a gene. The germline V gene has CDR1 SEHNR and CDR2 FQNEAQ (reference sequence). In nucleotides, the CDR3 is TGTGCCAGCAGCCCCAGACAGGGGCTCAATTCACCCCTCCACTTT. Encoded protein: CASSPRQGLNSPLHF. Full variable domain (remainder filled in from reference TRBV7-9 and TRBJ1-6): DTGVSQNPRHKITKRGQNVTFRCDPISEHNRLYWYRQTLGQGPEFLTYFQNEAQLEKSRLLSDRFSAERPKGSFSTLEIQRTEQGDSAMYLCASSPRQGLNSPLHFGNGTRLTVT.

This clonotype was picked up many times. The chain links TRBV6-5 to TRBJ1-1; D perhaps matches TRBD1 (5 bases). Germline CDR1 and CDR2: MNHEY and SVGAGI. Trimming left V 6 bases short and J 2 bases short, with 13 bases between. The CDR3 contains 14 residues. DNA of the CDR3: TGTGCCAGCAGGGAATGGGGACGTAACACTGAAGCTTTCTTT. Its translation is CASREWGRNTEAFF.

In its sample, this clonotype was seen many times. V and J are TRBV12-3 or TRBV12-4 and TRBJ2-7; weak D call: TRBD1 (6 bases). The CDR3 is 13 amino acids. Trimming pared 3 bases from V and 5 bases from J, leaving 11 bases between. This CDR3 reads CASSFFGGDEQYF. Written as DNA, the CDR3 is TGTGCCAGCAGTTTTTTTGGGGGCGACGAGCAGTACTTC.

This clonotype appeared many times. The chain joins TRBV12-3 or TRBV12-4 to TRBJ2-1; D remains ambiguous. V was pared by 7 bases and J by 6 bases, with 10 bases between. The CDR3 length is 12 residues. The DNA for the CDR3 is TGTGCCAGCACAAGACTCGGCAATGAGCAGTTCTTC. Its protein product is CASTRLGNEQFF.

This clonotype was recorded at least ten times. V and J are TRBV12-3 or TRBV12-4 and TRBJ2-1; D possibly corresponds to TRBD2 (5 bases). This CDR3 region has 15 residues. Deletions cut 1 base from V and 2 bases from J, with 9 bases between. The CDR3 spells CASSLEGEPYNEQFF. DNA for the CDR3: TGTGCCAGCAGTTTAGAGGGAGAGCCCTACAATGAGCAGTTCTTC.

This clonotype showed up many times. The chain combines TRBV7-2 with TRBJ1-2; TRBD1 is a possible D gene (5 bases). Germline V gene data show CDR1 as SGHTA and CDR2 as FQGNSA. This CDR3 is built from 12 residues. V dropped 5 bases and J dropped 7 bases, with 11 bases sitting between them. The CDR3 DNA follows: TGTGCCAGCAGCCTGGGACGAGTTGGCTACACCTTC. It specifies CASSLGRVGYTF.

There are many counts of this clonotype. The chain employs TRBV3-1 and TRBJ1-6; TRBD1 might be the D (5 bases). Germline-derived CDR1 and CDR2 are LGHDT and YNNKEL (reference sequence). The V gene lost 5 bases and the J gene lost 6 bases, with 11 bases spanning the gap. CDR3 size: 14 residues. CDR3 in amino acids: CASSRGRVNSPLHF. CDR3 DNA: TGTGCCAGCAGCAGGGGCAGGGTTAATTCACCCCTCCACTTT.

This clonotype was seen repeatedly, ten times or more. The CDR3 is CASSLPADRFNQPQHF. DNA for the CDR3: TGTGCCAGCAGCCTTCCGGCGGATAGATTCAATCAGCCCCAGCATTTT. V gene TRBV7-2 combines with J gene TRBJ1-5; no clear D gene. The CDR3 sequence is 16 residues long. Germline-derived CDR1 and CDR2 are SGHTA and FQGNSA. V shed 5 bases and J shed 3 bases, with 17 bases lying between them.

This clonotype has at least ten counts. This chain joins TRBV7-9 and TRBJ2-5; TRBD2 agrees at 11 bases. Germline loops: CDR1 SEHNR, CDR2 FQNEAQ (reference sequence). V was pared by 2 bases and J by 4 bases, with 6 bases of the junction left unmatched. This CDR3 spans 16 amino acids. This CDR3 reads CASSLTSGRGRETQYF. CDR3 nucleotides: TGTGCCAGCAGCTTAACTAGCGGGAGAGGAAGAGAGACCCAGTACTTC.

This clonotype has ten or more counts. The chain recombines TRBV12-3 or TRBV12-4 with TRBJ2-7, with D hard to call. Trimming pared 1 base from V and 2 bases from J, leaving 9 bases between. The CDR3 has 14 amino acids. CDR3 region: CASSLEPRTYEQYF. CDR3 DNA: TGTGCCAGCAGTTTAGAGCCCAGAACCTACGAGCAGTACTTC.

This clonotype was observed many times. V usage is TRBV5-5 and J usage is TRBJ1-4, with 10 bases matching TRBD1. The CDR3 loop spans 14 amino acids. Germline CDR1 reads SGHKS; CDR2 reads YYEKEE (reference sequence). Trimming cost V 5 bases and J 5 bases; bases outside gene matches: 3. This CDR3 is CASSWTGGNEKLFF. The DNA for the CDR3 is TGTGCCAGCAGTTGGACAGGGGGGAATGAAAAACTGTTTTTT.

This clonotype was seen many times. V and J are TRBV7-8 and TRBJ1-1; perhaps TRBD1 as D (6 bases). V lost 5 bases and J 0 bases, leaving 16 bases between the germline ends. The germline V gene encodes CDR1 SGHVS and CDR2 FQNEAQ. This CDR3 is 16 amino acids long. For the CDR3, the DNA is TGTGCCAGCAGCCGACGGGACACCTTCATGAACACTGAAGCTTTCTTT. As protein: CASSRRDTFMNTEAFF.

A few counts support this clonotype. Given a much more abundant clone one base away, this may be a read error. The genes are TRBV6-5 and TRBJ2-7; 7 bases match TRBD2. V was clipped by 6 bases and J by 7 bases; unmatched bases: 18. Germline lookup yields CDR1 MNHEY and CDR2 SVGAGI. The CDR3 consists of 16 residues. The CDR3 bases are TGTGCCAGCAGACAAACGCGGGGGACCCGAGGGTTAGAGCAGTACTTC. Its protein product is CASRQTRGTRGLEQYF.

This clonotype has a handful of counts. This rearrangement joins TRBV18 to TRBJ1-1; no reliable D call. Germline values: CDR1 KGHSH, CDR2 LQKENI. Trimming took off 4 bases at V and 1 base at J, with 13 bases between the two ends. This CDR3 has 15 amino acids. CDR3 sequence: CASSHRVAANTEAFF. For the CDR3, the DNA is TGTGCCAGCTCACACCGCGTCGCAGCGAACACTGAAGCTTTCTTT.

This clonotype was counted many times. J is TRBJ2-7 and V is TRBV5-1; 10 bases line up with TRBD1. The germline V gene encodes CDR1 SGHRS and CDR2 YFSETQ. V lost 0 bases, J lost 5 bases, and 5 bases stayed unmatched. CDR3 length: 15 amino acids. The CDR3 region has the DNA TGCGCCAGCAGCTTGGCTGGACAGGGGGGCGACGAGCAGTACTTC. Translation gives CASSLAGQGGDEQYF.

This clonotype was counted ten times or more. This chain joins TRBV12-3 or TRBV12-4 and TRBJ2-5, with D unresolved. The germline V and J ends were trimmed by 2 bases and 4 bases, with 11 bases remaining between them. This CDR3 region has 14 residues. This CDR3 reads CASSLSSAAETQYF. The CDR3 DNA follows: TGTGCCAGCAGTTTATCCAGCGCAGCAGAGACCCAGTACTTC.

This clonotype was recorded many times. The CDR3, as DNA: TGCGCCAGCAGCTGGGACGCCCTGAACACTGAAGCTTTCTTT. This codes for CASSWDALNTEAFF. J is TRBJ1-1 and V is TRBV5-1, with a weak D call TRBD1 (5 bases). Germline CDR1 and CDR2: SGHRS and YFSETQ. The CDR3 has 14 residues. V lost 3 bases, J lost 0 bases, and 9 bases lay in between.

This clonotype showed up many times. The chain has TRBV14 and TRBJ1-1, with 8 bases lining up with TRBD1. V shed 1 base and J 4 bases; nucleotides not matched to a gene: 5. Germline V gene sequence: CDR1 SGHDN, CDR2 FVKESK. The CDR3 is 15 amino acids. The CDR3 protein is CASSQGTGMVTEAFF. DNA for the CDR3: TGTGCCAGCAGCCAAGGGACAGGGATGGTCACTGAAGCTTTCTTT. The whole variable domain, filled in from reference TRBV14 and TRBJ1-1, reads EAGVTQFPSHSVIEKGQTVTLRCDPISGHDNLYWYRRVMGKEIKFLLHFVKESKQDESGMPNNRFLAERTGGTYSTLKVQPAELEDSGVYFCASSQGTGMVTEAFFGQGTRLTVV.

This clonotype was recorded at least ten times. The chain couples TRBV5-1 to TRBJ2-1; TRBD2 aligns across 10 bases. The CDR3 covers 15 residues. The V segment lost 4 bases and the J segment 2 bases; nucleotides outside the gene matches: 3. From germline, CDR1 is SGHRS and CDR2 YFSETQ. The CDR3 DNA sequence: TGCGCCAGCAGCCCTACTAGCGGGGCCTACAATGAGCAGTTCTTC. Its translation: CASSPTSGAYNEQFF.

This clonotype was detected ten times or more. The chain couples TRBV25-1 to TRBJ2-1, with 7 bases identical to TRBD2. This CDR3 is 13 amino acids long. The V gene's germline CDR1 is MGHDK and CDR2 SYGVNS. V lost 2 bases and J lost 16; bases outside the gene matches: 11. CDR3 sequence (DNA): TGTGCCAGCAGTGAAAGGAGGGGTCTAGCGGACTTCTTC. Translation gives CASSERRGLADFF.

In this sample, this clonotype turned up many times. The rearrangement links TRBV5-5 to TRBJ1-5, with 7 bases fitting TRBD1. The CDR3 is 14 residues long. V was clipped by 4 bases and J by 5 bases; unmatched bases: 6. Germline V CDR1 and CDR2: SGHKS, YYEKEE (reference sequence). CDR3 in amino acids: CASSNYRGDQPQHF. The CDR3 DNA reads TGTGCCAGCAGCAACTACAGGGGTGATCAGCCCCAGCATTTT.

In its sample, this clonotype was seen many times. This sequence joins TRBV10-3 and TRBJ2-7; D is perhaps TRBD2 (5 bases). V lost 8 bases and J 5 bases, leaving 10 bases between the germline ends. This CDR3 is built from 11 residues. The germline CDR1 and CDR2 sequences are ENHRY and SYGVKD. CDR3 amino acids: CAIGELNEQYF. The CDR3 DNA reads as TGTGCCATCGGGGAGTTGAACGAGCAGTACTTC.

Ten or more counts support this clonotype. The CDR3 coding sequence is TGTGCCAGCAGCTTTAGAGGGGGTGGGGCCAACGTCCTGACTTTC. It translates to CASSFRGGGANVLTF. The chain combines TRBV5-5 with TRBJ2-6; D possibly corresponds to TRBD1 (6 bases). Trimming removed 2 bases at V and 3 bases at J, with 9 bases between. This CDR3 spans 15 amino acids. CDR1 SGHKS and CDR2 YYEKEE come from the germline V gene (reference sequence).

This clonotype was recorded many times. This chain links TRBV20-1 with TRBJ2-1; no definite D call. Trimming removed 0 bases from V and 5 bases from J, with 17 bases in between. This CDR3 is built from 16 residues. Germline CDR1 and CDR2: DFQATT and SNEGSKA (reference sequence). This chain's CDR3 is CSARDVGRSRNNEQFF. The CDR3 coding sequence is TGCAGTGCTAGAGACGTGGGCCGGTCGAGGAACAATGAGCAGTTCTTC.

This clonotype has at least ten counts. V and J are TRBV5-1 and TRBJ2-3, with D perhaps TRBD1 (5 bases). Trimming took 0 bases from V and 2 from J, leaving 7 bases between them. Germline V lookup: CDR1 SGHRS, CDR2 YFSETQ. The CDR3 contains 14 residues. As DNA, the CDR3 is TGCGCCAGCAGCTTGGGACAGTACACAGATACGCAGTATTTT. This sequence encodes CASSLGQYTDTQYF.

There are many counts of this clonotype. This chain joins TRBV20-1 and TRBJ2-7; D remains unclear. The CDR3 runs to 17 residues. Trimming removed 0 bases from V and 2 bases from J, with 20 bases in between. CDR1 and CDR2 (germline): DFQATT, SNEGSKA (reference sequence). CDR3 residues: CSARDVRNILAPYEQYF. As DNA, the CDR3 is TGCAGTGCTAGAGATGTACGAAACATTTTGGCTCCCTACGAGCAGTACTTC.

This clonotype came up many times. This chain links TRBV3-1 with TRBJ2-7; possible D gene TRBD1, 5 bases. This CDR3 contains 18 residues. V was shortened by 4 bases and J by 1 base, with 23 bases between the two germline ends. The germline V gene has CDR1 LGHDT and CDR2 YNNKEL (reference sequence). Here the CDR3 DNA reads TGTGCCAGCAGCCTTACCTCATGGCAGGGAAAAGGATCCTACGAGCAGTACTTC. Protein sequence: CASSLTSWQGKGSYEQYF.